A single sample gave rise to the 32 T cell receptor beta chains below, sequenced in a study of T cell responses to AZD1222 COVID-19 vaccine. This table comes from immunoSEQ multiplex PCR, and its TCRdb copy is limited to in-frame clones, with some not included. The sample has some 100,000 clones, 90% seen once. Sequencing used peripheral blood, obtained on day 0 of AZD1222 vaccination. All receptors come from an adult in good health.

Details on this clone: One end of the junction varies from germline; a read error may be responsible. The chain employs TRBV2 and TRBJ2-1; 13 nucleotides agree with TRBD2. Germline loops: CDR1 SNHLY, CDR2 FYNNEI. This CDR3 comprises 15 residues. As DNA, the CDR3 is TGTGCCAGCAGAGGACTAGCGGGGGCCTACAATGGGCAGTTCTTC. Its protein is CASRGLAGAYNGQFF.

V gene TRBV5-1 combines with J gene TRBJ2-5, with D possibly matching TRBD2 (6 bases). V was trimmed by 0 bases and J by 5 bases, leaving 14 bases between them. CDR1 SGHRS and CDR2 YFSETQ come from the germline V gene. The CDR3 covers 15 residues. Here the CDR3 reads CASSLDGGPWETQYF. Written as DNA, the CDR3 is TGCGCCAGCAGCTTGGATGGAGGGCCGTGGGAGACCCAGTACTTC.

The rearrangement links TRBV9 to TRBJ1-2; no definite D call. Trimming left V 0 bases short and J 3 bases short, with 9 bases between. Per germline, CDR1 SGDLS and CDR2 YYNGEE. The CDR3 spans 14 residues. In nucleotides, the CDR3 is TGTGCCAGCAGCGTAGTTGCGGGCTACTATGGCTACACCTTC. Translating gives CASSVVAGYYGYTF. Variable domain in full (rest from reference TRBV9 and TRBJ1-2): DSGVTQTPKHLITATGQRVTLRCSPRSGDLSVYWYQQSLDQGLQFLIQYYNGEERAKGNILERFSAQQFPDLHSELNLSSLELGDSALYFCASSVVAGYYGYTFGSGTRLTVV.

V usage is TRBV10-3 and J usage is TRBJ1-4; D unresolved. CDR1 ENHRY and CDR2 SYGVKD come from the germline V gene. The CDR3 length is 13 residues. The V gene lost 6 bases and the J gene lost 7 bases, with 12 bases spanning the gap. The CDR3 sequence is CAISLDEGEKLFF. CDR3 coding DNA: TGTGCCATCAGCCTAGATGAGGGTGAAAAACTGTTTTTT.

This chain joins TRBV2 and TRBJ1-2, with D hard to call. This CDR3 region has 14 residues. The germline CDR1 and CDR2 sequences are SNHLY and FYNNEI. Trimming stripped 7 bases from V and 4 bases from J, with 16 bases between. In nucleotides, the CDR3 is TGTGCCAGCATCGGAAAGACCCCCCTCTATGGCTACACCTTC. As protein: CASIGKTPLYGYTF.

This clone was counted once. CDR3 in amino acids: CASSLIIGEATEAFF. The CDR3 DNA sequence: TGTGCCAGCAGCTTAATCATCGGGGAGGCCACTGAAGCTTTCTTT. This chain joins TRBV7-2 and TRBJ1-1; D unresolved. Germline-derived CDR1 and CDR2 are SGHTA and FQGNSA. This CDR3 comprises 15 residues. With 2 bases removed from V and 4 bases from J, the gap between germline ends came to 14 bases.

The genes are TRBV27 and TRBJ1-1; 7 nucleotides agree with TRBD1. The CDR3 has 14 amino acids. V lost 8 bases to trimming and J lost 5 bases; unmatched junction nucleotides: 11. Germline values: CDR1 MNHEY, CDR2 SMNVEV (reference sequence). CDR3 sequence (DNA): TGTGCCAGCCGAGCGACAGGGCGGAGTACTGAAGCTTTCTTT. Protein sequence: CASRATGRSTEAFF.

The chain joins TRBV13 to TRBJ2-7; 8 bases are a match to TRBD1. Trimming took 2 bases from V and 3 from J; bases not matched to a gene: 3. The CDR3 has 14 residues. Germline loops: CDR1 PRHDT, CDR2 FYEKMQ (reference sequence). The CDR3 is CASSLHDRGYEQYF. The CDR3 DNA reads TGTGCCAGCAGCTTACACGACAGGGGCTACGAGCAGTACTTC.

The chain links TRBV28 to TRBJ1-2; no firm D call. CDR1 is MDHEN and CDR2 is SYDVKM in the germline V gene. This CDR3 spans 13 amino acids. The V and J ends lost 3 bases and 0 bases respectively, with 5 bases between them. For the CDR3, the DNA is TGTGCCAGCAGTTTCCCAGCTAACTATGGCTACACCTTC. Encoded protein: CASSFPANYGYTF.

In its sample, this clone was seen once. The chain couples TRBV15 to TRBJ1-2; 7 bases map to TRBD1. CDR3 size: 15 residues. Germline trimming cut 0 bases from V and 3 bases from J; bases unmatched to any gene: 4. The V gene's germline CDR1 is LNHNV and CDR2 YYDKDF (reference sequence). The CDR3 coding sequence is TGTGCCACCAGCAGAGAAACAGGGGTGGACTATGGCTACACCTTC. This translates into CATSRETGVDYGYTF.

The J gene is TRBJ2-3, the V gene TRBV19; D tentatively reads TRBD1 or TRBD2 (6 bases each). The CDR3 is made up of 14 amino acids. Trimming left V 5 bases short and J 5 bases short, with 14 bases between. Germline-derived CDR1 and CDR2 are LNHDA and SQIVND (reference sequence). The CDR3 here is CASSPRRGLDTQYF. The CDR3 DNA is TGTGCCAGTAGTCCTAGACGGGGGCTAGATACGCAGTATTTT.

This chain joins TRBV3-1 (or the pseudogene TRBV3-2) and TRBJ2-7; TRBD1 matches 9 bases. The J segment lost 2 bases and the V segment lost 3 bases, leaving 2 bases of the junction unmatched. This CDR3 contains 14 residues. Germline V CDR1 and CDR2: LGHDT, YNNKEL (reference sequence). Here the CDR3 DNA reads TGTGCCAGCAGCCAGACAGGGGGTACCTACGAGCAGTACTTC. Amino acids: CASSQTGGTYEQYF.

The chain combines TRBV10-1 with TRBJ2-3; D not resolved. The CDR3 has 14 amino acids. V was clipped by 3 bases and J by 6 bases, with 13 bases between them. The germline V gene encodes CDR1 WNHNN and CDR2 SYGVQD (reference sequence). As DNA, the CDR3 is TGCGCCAGCAGTGAAAGCTACCTCACGGATACGCAGTATTTT. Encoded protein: CASSESYLTDTQYF.

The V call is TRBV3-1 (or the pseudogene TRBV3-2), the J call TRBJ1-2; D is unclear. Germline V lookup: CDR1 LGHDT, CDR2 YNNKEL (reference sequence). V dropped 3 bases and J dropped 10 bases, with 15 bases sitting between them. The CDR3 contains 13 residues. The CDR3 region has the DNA TGTGCCAGCAGCCACCAGGACGGTGGGTTCTACACCTTC. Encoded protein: CASSHQDGGFYTF.

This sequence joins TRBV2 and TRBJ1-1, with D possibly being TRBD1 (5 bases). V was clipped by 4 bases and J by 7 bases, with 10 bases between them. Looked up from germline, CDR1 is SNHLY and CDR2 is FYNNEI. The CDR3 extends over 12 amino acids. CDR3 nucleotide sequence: TGTGCCAGCAGTGTAGGAGGGGTTGAAGCTTTCTTT. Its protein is CASSVGGVEAFF. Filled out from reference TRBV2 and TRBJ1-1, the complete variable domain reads EPEVTQTPSHQVTQMGQEVILRCVPISNHLYFYWYRQILGQKVEFLVSFYNNEISEKSEIFDDQFSVERPDGSNFTLKIRSTKLEDSAMYFCASSVGGVEAFFGQGTRLTVV.

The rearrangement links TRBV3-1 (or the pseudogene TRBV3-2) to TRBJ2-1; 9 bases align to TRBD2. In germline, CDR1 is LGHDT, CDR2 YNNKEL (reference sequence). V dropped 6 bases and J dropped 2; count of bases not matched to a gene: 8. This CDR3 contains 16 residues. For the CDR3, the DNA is TGTGCCAGCAGTCAATCGACTAGCGGAGCCTACAATGAGCAGTTCTTC. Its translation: CASSQSTSGAYNEQFF.

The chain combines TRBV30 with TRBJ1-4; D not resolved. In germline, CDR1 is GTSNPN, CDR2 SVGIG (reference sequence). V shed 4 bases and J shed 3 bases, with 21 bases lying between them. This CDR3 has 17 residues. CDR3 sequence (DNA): TGTGCCTGGAATCGGGCCATGGTCGACCGATCTAATGAAAAACTGTTTTTT. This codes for CAWNRAMVDRSNEKLFF. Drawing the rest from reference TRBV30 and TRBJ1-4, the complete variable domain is SQTIHQWPATLVQPVGSPLSLECTVEGTSNPNLYWYRQAAGRGLQLLFYSVGIGQISSEVPQNLSASRPQDRQFILSSKKLLLSDSGFYLCAWNRAMVDRSNEKLFFGSGTQLSVL.

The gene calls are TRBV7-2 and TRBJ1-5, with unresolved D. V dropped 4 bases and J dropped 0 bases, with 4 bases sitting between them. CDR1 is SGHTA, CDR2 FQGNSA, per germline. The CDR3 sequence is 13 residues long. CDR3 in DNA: TGTGCCAGCAGCTATAGTAGCAATCAGCCCCAGCATTTT. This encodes CASSYSSNQPQHF. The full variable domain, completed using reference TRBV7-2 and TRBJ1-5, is GAGVSQSPSNKVTEKGKDVELRCDPISGHTALYWYRQSLGQGLEFLIYFQGNSAPDKSGLPSDRFSAERTGGSVSTLTIQRTQQEDSAVYLCASSYSSNQPQHFGDGTRLSIL.

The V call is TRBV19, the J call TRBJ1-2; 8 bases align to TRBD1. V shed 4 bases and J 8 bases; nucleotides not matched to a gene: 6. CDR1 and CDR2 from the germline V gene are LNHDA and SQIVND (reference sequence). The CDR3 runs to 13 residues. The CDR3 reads CASSTQGAGGYTF. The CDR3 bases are TGTGCCAGTAGTACGCAGGGGGCTGGAGGCTACACCTTC.

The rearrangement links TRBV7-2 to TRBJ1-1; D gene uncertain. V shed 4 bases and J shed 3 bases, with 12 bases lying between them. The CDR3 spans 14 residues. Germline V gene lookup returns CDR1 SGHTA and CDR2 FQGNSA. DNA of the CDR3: TGTGCCAGCAGCTCGAACCCTGAGGACACTGAAGCTTTCTTT. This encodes CASSSNPEDTEAFF.

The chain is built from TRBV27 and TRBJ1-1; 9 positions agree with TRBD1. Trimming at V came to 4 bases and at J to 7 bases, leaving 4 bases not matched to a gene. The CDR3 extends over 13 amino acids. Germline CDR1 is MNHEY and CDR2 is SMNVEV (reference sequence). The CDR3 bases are TGTGCCAGCAGTTGGACAGGGGAAGGTGAAGCTTTCTTT. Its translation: CASSWTGEGEAFF.

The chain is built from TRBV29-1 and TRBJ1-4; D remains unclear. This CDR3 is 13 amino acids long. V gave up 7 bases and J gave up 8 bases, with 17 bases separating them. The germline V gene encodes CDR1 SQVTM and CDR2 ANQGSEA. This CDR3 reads CSGSVGVGEKLFF. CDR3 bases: TGCAGCGGTTCCGTCGGGGTAGGGGAAAAACTGTTTTTT. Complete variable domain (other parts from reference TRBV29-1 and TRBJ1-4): SAVISQKPSRDICQRGTSLTIQCQVDSQVTMMFWYRQQPGQSLTLIATANQGSEATYESGFVIDKFPISRPNLTFSTLTVSNMSPEDSSIYLCSGSVGVGEKLFFGSGTQLSVL.

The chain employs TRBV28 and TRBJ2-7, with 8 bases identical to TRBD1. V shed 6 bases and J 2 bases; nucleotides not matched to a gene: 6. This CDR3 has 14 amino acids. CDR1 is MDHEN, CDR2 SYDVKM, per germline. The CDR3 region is CASSLTGGPYEQYF. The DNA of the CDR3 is TGTGCCAGCAGCCTAACAGGGGGTCCCTACGAGCAGTACTTC.

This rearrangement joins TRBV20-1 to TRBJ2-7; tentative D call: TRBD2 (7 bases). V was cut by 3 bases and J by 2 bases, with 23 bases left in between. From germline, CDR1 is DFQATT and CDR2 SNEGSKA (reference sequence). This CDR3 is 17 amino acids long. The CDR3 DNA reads TGCAGTGCTAGTGGATTCCTAGGAGGGGGGGCCCCCTACGAGCAGTACTTC. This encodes CSASGFLGGGAPYEQYF.

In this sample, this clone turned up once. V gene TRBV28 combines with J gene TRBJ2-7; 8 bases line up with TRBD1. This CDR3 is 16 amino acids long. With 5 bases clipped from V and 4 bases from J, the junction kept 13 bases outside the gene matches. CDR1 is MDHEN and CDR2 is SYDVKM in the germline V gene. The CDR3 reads CASSPRRAGGLYEQYF. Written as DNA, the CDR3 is TGTGCCAGCAGTCCCCGCCGGGCAGGGGGCTTGTACGAGCAGTACTTC.

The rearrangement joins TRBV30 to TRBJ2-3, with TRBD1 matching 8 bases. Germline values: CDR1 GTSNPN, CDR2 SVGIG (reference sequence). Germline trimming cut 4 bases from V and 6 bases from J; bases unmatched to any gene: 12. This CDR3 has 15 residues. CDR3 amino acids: CAWIRPDRDPDTQYF. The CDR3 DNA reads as TGTGCCTGGATCAGACCGGACAGGGATCCCGATACGCAGTATTTT. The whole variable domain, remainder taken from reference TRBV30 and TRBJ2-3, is SQTIHQWPATLVQPVGSPLSLECTVEGTSNPNLYWYRQAAGRGLQLLFYSVGIGQISSEVPQNLSASRPQDRQFILSSKKLLLSDSGFYLCAWIRPDRDPDTQYFGPGTRLTVL.

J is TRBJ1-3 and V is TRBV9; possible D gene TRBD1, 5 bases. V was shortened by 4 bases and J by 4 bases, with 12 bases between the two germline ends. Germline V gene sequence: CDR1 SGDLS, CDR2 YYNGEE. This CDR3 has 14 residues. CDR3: CASSRDSYGNTIYF. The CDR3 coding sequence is TGTGCCAGCAGCCGTGACAGTTACGGAAACACCATATATTTT.

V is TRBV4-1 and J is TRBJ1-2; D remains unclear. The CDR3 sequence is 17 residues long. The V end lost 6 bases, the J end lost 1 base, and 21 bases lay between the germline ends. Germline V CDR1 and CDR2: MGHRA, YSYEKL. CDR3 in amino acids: CASSLTRAELNNYGYTF. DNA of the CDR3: TGCGCCAGCAGTTTAACCCGGGCAGAACTTAATAACTATGGCTACACCTTC.

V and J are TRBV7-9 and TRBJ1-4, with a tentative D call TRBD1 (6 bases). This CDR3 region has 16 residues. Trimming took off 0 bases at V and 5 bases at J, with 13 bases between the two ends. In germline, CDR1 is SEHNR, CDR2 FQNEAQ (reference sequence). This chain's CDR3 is CASSLAMGAGNEKLFF. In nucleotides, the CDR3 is TGTGCCAGCAGCTTAGCGATGGGGGCCGGGAATGAAAAACTGTTTTTT.

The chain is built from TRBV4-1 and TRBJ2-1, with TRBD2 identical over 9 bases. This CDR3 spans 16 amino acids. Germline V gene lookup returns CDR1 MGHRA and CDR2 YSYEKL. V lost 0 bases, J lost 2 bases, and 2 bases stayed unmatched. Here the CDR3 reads CASSQDQRGAYNEQFF. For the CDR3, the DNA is TGCGCCAGCAGCCAAGACCAGCGGGGGGCCTACAATGAGCAGTTCTTC.

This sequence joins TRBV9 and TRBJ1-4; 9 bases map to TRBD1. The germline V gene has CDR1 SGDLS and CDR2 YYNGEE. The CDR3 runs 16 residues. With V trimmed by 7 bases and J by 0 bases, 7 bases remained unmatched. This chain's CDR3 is CASSGTGMATNEKLFF. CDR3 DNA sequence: TGTGCCAGCTCCGGGACAGGGATGGCAACTAATGAAAAACTGTTTTTT. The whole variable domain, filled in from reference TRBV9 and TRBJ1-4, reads DSGVTQTPKHLITATGQRVTLRCSPRSGDLSVYWYQQSLDQGLQFLIQYYNGEERAKGNILERFSAQQFPDLHSELNLSSLELGDSALYFCASSGTGMATNEKLFFGSGTQLSVL.

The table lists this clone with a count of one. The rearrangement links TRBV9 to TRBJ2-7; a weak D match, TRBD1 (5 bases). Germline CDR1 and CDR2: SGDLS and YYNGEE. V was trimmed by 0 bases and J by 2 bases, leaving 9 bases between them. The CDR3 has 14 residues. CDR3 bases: TGTGCCAGCAGCGTAGACGACAGCCCCTACGAGCAGTACTTC. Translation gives CASSVDDSPYEQYF. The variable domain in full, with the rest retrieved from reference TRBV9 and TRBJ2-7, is DSGVTQTPKHLITATGQRVTLRCSPRSGDLSVYWYQQSLDQGLQFLIQYYNGEERAKGNILERFSAQQFPDLHSELNLSSLELGDSALYFCASSVDDSPYEQYFGPGTRLTVT.